These 13 T cell receptor beta chains share one sample of origin, sequenced in a study of blood T cell repertoires in COVID-19. Measured with immunoSEQ multiplex PCR; TCRdb has only the in-frame clones, and not every one. There are fewer than 80,000 clones in the sample; roughly 80% occur only once, and 9% to 10% lies in the top ten. The sample was peripheral blood. Receptors were obtained from a woman older than 75 with acute or convalescent COVID-19.

V and J are TRBV19 and TRBJ1-1, with 7 positions matching TRBD1. The CDR3 spans 16 residues. V lost 7 bases, J lost 1 base, and 12 bases stayed unmatched. Germline-derived CDR1 and CDR2 are LNHDA and SQIVND (reference sequence). CDR3 sequence (DNA): TGTGCCAGTACCCCTGGGATAGGGACAGCGAACACTGAAGCTTTCTTT. It is translated as CASTPGIGTANTEAFF.

This rearrangement joins TRBV2 to TRBJ1-5; weak D call: TRBD1 (5 bases). This CDR3 comprises 15 residues. Trimming removed 6 bases from V and 0 bases from J, with 12 bases in between. From germline, CDR1 is SNHLY and CDR2 FYNNEI. CDR3 amino acids: CASRPDKHSNQPQHF. In DNA form, the CDR3 reads TGTGCCAGCAGACCGGACAAGCATAGCAATCAGCCCCAGCATTTT.

Concerning this clone itself: The same CDR3 arises from other DNA sequences in this sample as well. The chain is built from TRBV29-1 and TRBJ1-2; 11 bases map to TRBD1. The germline V gene encodes CDR1 SQVTM and CDR2 ANQGSEA. The CDR3 has 14 residues. The ends lost 3 bases at V and 5 bases at J; junction bases unmatched: 5. The DNA for the CDR3 is TGCAGCGTTGAGGGGACAGGGGGAGGATATGGCTACACCTTC. Encoded protein: CSVEGTGGGYGYTF.

The chain links TRBV5-1 to TRBJ2-3; a weak D match, TRBD2 (6 bases). Germline values: CDR1 SGHRS, CDR2 YFSETQ. V lost 0 bases, J lost 7 bases, and 15 bases lay in between. The CDR3 loop spans 15 amino acids. CDR3 DNA: TGCGCCAGCAGCTTGGACGGGGGAGAAGGAAATACGCAGTATTTT. This codes for CASSLDGGEGNTQYF.

V is TRBV6-4 and J is TRBJ2-1; 9 bases align to TRBD2. Trimming removed 5 bases from V and 5 bases from J; junction bases left unmatched: 7. The germline gives CDR1 MRHNA, CDR2 SNTAGT. The CDR3 is made up of 15 amino acids. The CDR3 reads CASSPLRGGNNEQFF. Here the CDR3 DNA reads TGTGCCAGCAGTCCCTTGCGGGGGGGGAACAATGAGCAGTTCTTC.

J is TRBJ1-2 and V is TRBV5-5; perhaps TRBD1 as D (5 bases). The CDR3 runs 12 residues. Germline V gene sequence: CDR1 SGHKS, CDR2 YYEKEE (reference sequence). V was clipped by 7 bases and J by 2 bases, with 9 bases between them. CDR3 sequence (DNA): TGTGCCAGCGGGGAGGGGAACTATGGCTACACCTTC. It codes for CASGEGNYGYTF.

This rearrangement joins TRBV24-1 to TRBJ2-3, with D tentatively TRBD1 (6 bases). CDR3 length: 16 residues. Between the trimmed V and J ends, which lost 3 bases and 0 bases, there was a span of 12 bases. Germline-derived CDR1 and CDR2 are KGHDR and SFDVKD. CDR3 nucleotides: TGTGCCACCAGTGATCCTCAGGGGACCAGCACAGATACGCAGTATTTT. Its protein product is CATSDPQGTSTDTQYF.

The rearrangement links TRBV12-3 or TRBV12-4 to TRBJ1-5; no reliable D call. With 5 bases removed from V and 6 bases from J, the gap between germline ends came to 11 bases. This CDR3 has 13 amino acids. As DNA, the CDR3 is TGTGCCAGCAGTCGACGTTCGGGTCAGCCCCAGCATTTT. Translating gives CASSRRSGQPQHF.

The CDR3 coding sequence is TGTGCCAGCAGTTTTGGACAGGGGGCTATCACTGAAGCTTTCTTT. Protein product: CASSFGQGAITEAFF. This chain uses TRBV6-5 with TRBJ1-1; 11 positions match TRBD1. This CDR3 region has 15 residues. Germline V gene sequence: CDR1 MNHEY, CDR2 SVGAGI. The junction had 5 bases not matched to a gene; V was cut back by 4 bases and J by 4 bases.

This chain joins TRBV5-4 and TRBJ1-3; no definite D call. From germline, CDR1 is SGHNT and CDR2 YYREEE (reference sequence). The CDR3 sequence is 14 residues long. Trimming took 4 bases from V and 3 from J, leaving 11 bases between them. CDR3 sequence: CASSEGIVGNTIYF. In DNA, the CDR3 is TGTGCCAGCAGCGAGGGAATAGTTGGAAACACCATATATTTT.

The CDR3 region has the DNA TGTGCCAGCAGTTACACGGGTACCCGCAATGAGCAGTTCTTC. It codes for CASSYTGTRNEQFF. The chain has TRBV6-2 or TRBV6-3 and TRBJ2-1; D uncertain. The CDR3 is 14 amino acids. Trimming took off 2 bases at V and 6 bases at J, with 11 bases between the two ends. Per germline, CDR1 MNHEY and CDR2 SVGEGT.

The chain couples TRBV2 to TRBJ2-7, with D perhaps TRBD1 (6 bases). The CDR3 consists of 12 residues. The V end lost 6 bases, the J end lost 1 base, and 7 bases lay between the germline ends. Germline CDR1 reads SNHLY; CDR2 reads FYNNEI. CDR3 DNA sequence: TGTGCCAGCAGGGACAGATCCTACGAGCAGTACTTC. Protein: CASRDRSYEQYF.

This sequence joins TRBV10-3 and TRBJ2-4; 8 nucleotides match TRBD2. Germline values: CDR1 ENHRY, CDR2 SYGVKD. The CDR3 covers 18 residues. The V and J ends lost 0 bases and 6 bases, in that order; junction bases with no gene match: 13. CDR3 bases: TGTGCCATCAGTGAGTCCGGGACTAGGTTTGGGGGCGGAAACATTCAGTACTTC. Amino acids: CAISESGTRFGGGNIQYF.